The 5 T cell receptor beta chains listed next were all sequenced from one sample in a study of molecular identifiers for immune sequencing clone quantification. MiXCR was run by TCRdb on the PCR reads, yielding one entry per CDR3 protein. The data hold more than 550,000 distinct CDR3 sequences, with over 25% observed a single time. The specimen sequenced was naive CD8+ T cells from blood, with Jurkat cell RNA spiked in. Subset here: FACS-sorted CD8+CD4-CCR7+CD45RA+ naive T cells. All receptors come from a human donor in good health. Some libraries in this study had Jurkat cell RNA spiked in.

This chain links TRBV3-1 with TRBJ2-7; 9 bases map to TRBD1. Germline values: CDR1 LGHDT, CDR2 YNNKEL (reference sequence). J gave up 4 bases and V 2 bases, and 9 bases lay outside the gene matches. This CDR3 is 16 amino acids long. CDR3 region: CASSQTPGQGRYEQYF. In DNA, the CDR3 is TGTGCCAGCAGCCAAACTCCGGGACAGGGTCGTTACGAGCAGTACTTC.

The rearrangement links TRBV19 to TRBJ1-1, with D hard to call. Trimming took 1 base from V and 0 from J, leaving 9 bases between them. Germline values: CDR1 LNHDA, CDR2 SQIVND (reference sequence). The CDR3 contains 15 residues. Here the CDR3 reads CASSIGTSMNTEAFF. CDR3 sequence (DNA): TGTGCCAGTAGTATAGGGACTTCCATGAACACTGAAGCTTTCTTT.

In this sample, this clonotype turned up a few times. The genes are TRBV19 and TRBJ2-7; TRBD2 aligns across 11 bases. The CDR3 consists of 14 residues. V was clipped by 3 bases and J by 3 bases; unmatched bases: 1. Germline CDR1 and CDR2: LNHDA and SQIVND (reference sequence). Here the CDR3 DNA reads TGTGCCAGTAGTATGGGACTAGCGGTCTACGAGCAGTACTTC. Translating gives CASSMGLAVYEQYF.

Ten or more counts support this clonotype. The rearrangement uses TRBV4-3 and TRBJ2-7; 7 bases match TRBD2. V lost 3 bases to trimming and J lost 5 bases; unmatched junction nucleotides: 16. The CDR3 consists of 17 residues. Germline CDR1 and CDR2: LGHNA and YSLEER. The CDR3 sequence: CASSHGVASGGENEQYF. The CDR3 DNA sequence: TGCGCCAGCAGCCATGGGGTGGCTAGCGGAGGGGAAAACGAGCAGTACTTC.

The gene calls are TRBV12-3 or TRBV12-4 and TRBJ2-1, with 9 bases identical to TRBD1. The CDR3 has 15 amino acids. With 5 bases clipped from V and 5 bases from J, the junction kept 7 bases outside the gene matches. DNA of the CDR3: TGTGCCAGCAGTCCGGGGACAGGGTCTAACAATGAGCAGTTCTTC. Its protein product is CASSPGTGSNNEQFF.